These 24 T cell receptor beta chains were sequenced from one sample in a study of blood T cell repertoires in COVID-19. The protocol was immunoSEQ multiplex PCR, while the TCRdb copy is restricted to in-frame clones and leaves out a portion. The sample records 310,000 or so clones, roughly 86% being singletons. Sequenced: peripheral blood. These receptors all stem from a woman aged 25 to 39 with COVID-19, enrolled during active disease.

The chain employs TRBV19 and TRBJ1-4; D is undetermined. Germline V gene data show CDR1 as LNHDA and CDR2 as SQIVND (reference sequence). This CDR3 region has 11 residues. The ends were cut back, 5 bases at V and 8 bases at J, with 6 bases in the middle. CDR3: CASSDGEKLFF. CDR3 coding DNA: TGTGCCAGTAGTGATGGCGAAAAACTGTTTTTT.

This clone has more than one count but fewer than ten. V usage is TRBV15 and J usage is TRBJ1-2, with TRBD1 matching 8 bases. The ends lost 4 bases at V and 2 bases at J; junction bases unmatched: 3. Looked up from germline, CDR1 is LNHNV and CDR2 is YYDKDF (reference sequence). This CDR3 region has 14 residues. CDR3 region: CATSNDRGNYGYTF. The CDR3 DNA sequence: TGTGCCACCAGCAATGACAGGGGCAACTATGGCTACACCTTC.

This chain links TRBV6-6 with TRBJ1-1; D possibly corresponds to TRBD1 (6 bases). This CDR3 comprises 15 residues. Germline CDR1 is MNHNY and CDR2 is SVGAGI (reference sequence). V shed 0 bases and J shed 0 bases, with 8 bases lying between them. CDR3 bases: TGTGCCAGCAGTTACTCGACAGGCATGAACACTGAAGCTTTCTTT. Protein product: CASSYSTGMNTEAFF.

The chain employs TRBV7-2 and TRBJ1-4; TRBD1 matches 7 bases. The V and J ends lost 3 bases and 5 bases, in that order; junction bases with no gene match: 12. The CDR3 is 17 residues long. Germline V gene sequence: CDR1 SGHTA, CDR2 FQGNSA. The CDR3 DNA sequence: TGTGCCAGCAGCTTGGGGGGCCTGGGACAGATAAATGAAAAACTGTTTTTT. Its protein product is CASSLGGLGQINEKLFF.

The chain has TRBV9 and TRBJ2-5; the match to TRBD2 covers 8 bases. The junction had 8 bases not matched to a gene; V was cut back by 3 bases and J by 4 bases. Germline V CDR1 and CDR2: SGDLS, YYNGEE. The CDR3 totals 15 residues. CDR3 residues: CASSGSGVGRETQYF. The DNA of the CDR3 is TGTGCCAGCAGCGGTAGCGGGGTGGGGAGAGAGACCCAGTACTTC.

This chain uses TRBV5-6 with TRBJ2-2; 8 nucleotides align to TRBD2. Per germline, CDR1 SGHDT and CDR2 YYEEEE. J was trimmed by 3 bases and V by 4 bases; bases with no gene match: 11. CDR3 length equals 17 residues. CDR3 sequence (DNA): TGTGCCAGCAGCCCCGAACCGGGACTAGAGTACACCGGGGAGCTGTTTTTT. This sequence encodes CASSPEPGLEYTGELFF.

The chain employs TRBV30 and TRBJ2-7; 8 bases agree with TRBD1. The CDR3 length is 13 residues. Germline CDR1 GTSNPN, CDR2 SVGIG (reference sequence). The J segment lost 2 bases and the V segment lost 8 bases, leaving 8 bases of the junction unmatched. The CDR3: CARTTGEAYEQYF. For the CDR3, the DNA is TGTGCCAGAACGACAGGGGAGGCCTACGAGCAGTACTTC.

The genes are TRBV10-2 and TRBJ2-1, with a tentative D call TRBD1 (5 bases). V was pared by 2 bases and J by 9 bases, with 11 bases between. Germline V gene sequence: CDR1 WSHSY, CDR2 SAAADI. There are 13 residues in the CDR3. The DNA of the CDR3 is TGCGCCAGCAGTGAGAGGGGAAGGGGTGAGCAGTTCTTC. It translates to CASSERGRGEQFF.

This clone was picked up one time. This sequence joins TRBV28 and TRBJ1-4; D not certain. The germline CDR1 and CDR2 sequences are MDHEN and SYDVKM. This CDR3 is built from 13 residues. Trimming stripped 3 bases from V and 7 bases from J, with 9 bases between. CDR3 coding DNA: TGTGCCAGCAGTTTCGTAGGAGGTGAAAAACTGTTTTTT. As protein: CASSFVGGEKLFF.

This clone has only one observation. This rearrangement joins TRBV19 to TRBJ2-1, with 10 bases lining up with TRBD2. V lost 0 bases and J lost 5; bases outside the gene matches: 4. The CDR3 consists of 16 residues. CDR1 is LNHDA and CDR2 is SQIVND in the germline V gene (reference sequence). CDR3 in DNA: TGTGCCAGTAGTATAGACGGGCTAGCGGGAGACAATGAGCAGTTCTTC. This gives the protein CASSIDGLAGDNEQFF.

This clone was observed a handful of times. The same CDR3 can be traced to other DNA sequences in this sample. The V gene is TRBV6-5, the J gene TRBJ2-7; weak D call: TRBD1 (5 bases). This CDR3 region has 14 residues. CDR1 is MNHEY, CDR2 SVGAGI, per germline. Trimming took 2 bases from V and 1 from J, leaving 9 bases between them. Here the CDR3 reads CASSYGRASYEQYF. The CDR3 region has the DNA TGTGCCAGCAGTTACGGCAGGGCATCCTACGAGCAGTACTTC.

This CDR3 is CASSGPAGQPQHF. Here the CDR3 DNA reads TGTGCCAGCAGTGGCCCAGCGGGTCAGCCCCAGCATTTT. The rearrangement links TRBV2 to TRBJ1-5; D remains ambiguous. Trimming cost V 4 bases and J 6 bases, with 10 bases left between them. Germline V gene sequence: CDR1 SNHLY, CDR2 FYNNEI. This CDR3 is built from 13 residues.

The chain recombines TRBV29-1 with TRBJ2-1; D might be TRBD2 (5 bases). This CDR3 region has 14 residues. Trimming removed 6 bases from V and 2 bases from J, with 14 bases in between. The germline CDR1 and CDR2 sequences are SQVTM and ANQGSEA. The CDR3 sequence is CSVSGLGTYNEQFF. CDR3 coding DNA: TGCAGCGTGAGTGGACTCGGCACCTACAATGAGCAGTTCTTC.

Only a few counts were recorded for this clone. V is TRBV19 and J is TRBJ2-1, with TRBD2 identical over 8 bases. The CDR3 sequence is 15 residues long. The V and J ends lost 5 bases and 0 bases, in that order; junction bases with no gene match: 3. In germline, CDR1 is LNHDA, CDR2 SQIVND (reference sequence). The chain's CDR3 is CASSRLASSYNEQFF. CDR3 bases: TGTGCCAGTAGTCGACTAGCGAGCTCCTACAATGAGCAGTTCTTC.

J is TRBJ2-7 and V is TRBV6-2 or TRBV6-3; possible D gene TRBD1, 8 bases. V was shortened by 2 bases and J by 5 bases, with 13 bases between the two germline ends. Germline values: CDR1 MNHEY, CDR2 SVGEGT. The CDR3 is made up of 14 amino acids. Here the CDR3 DNA reads TGTGCCAGCAGTTACGGACAGGGAGGGGACGAGCAGTACTTC. Protein: CASSYGQGGDEQYF.

The chain employs TRBV11-2 and TRBJ2-1; 7 positions agree with TRBD2. Germline V lookup: CDR1 SGHAT, CDR2 FQNNGV. V shed 6 bases and J 4 bases; nucleotides not matched to a gene: 9. The CDR3 runs to 15 residues. The CDR3 nucleotides read TGTGCCAGCAGTCCACCACTAGCGCCTTACAATGAGCAGTTCTTC. Translated: CASSPPLAPYNEQFF.

The rearrangement links TRBV28 to TRBJ1-2; the D is unclear. The CDR3 has 11 amino acids. Germline V gives CDR1 MDHEN, CDR2 SYDVKM. The V and J ends lost 3 bases and 7 bases respectively, with 6 bases between them. Here the CDR3 reads CASSFLSGYTF. The CDR3 DNA reads TGTGCCAGCAGTTTCCTCTCTGGCTACACCTTC.

The chain links TRBV5-5 to TRBJ1-3; unclear D gene. Looked up from germline, CDR1 is SGHKS and CDR2 is YYEKEE (reference sequence). This CDR3 is built from 12 residues. V was trimmed by 0 bases and J by 8 bases, leaving 6 bases between them. The CDR3 reads CASSLAADTIYF. CDR3 coding DNA: TGTGCCAGCAGCTTGGCCGCGGACACCATATATTTT.

The V call is TRBV19, the J call TRBJ2-2; D is undetermined. Germline loops: CDR1 LNHDA, CDR2 SQIVND (reference sequence). Trimming removed 6 bases from V and 3 bases from J, with 14 bases in between. There are 15 residues in the CDR3. CDR3 region: CASRSRQVDTGELFF. CDR3 in DNA: TGTGCCAGTAGGAGTCGGCAGGTCGACACCGGGGAGCTGTTTTTT.

The chain combines TRBV1 with TRBJ2-1; the table's D call, TRBD2, has no DNA check behind it. TRBV1 represents a pseudogene. CDR3 length equals 16 residues. CDR3 region: CTSSQGNSGRRNEQFF. CDR3 nucleotide sequence: TGCACCAGCAGCCAAGGAAATAGCGGGAGAAGGAATGAGCAGTTCTTC.

The chain combines TRBV7-2 with TRBJ2-2, with 9 bases lining up with TRBD1. Germline assignment: CDR1 SGHTA and CDR2 FQGNSA. The CDR3 is 16 amino acids. With 5 bases clipped from V and 1 base from J, the junction kept 5 bases outside the gene matches. This CDR3 reads CASSTRTGVNTGELFF. The CDR3 DNA reads as TGTGCCAGCAGCACCAGGACAGGGGTGAACACCGGGGAGCTGTTTTTT.

Comments on this clone: Other DNA sequences of this sample code for an identical CDR3. V and J are TRBV2 and TRBJ2-7, with TRBD2 matching over 10 bases. V was pared by 4 bases and J by 2 bases, with 2 bases of the junction left unmatched. The CDR3 is 14 residues long. The germline V gene has CDR1 SNHLY and CDR2 FYNNEI. DNA of the CDR3: TGTGCCAGCAGTGTGCTAGCGGGAGCCTACGAGCAGTACTTC. This gives the protein CASSVLAGAYEQYF.

V usage is TRBV30 and J usage is TRBJ1-2, with 11 bases identical to TRBD1. Germline V gene data show CDR1 as GTSNPN and CDR2 as SVGIG (reference sequence). The CDR3 sequence is 15 residues long. J gave up 2 bases and V 5 bases, and 7 bases lay outside the gene matches. The CDR3 loop reads CAWGKGQGGNYGYTF. Here the CDR3 DNA reads TGTGCCTGGGGTAAGGGACAGGGGGGCAACTATGGCTACACCTTC. The full variable domain, in which reference TRBV30 and TRBJ1-2 provide the parts outside the CDR3, is SQTIHQWPATLVQPVGSPLSLECTVEGTSNPNLYWYRQAAGRGLQLLFYSVGIGQISSEVPQNLSASRPQDRQFILSSKKLLLSDSGFYLCAWGKGQGGNYGYTFGSGTRLTVV.

The CDR3 coding sequence is TGTGCCAGTAGCAGACAGGGGGCGAACACCGGGGAGCTGTTTTTT. This codes for CASSRQGANTGELFF. This chain joins TRBV19 and TRBJ2-2; 9 nucleotides align to TRBD1. The CDR3 has 15 amino acids. Germline loops: CDR1 LNHDA, CDR2 SQIVND (reference sequence). J gave up 0 bases and V 6 bases, and 2 bases lay outside the gene matches.